This T cell receptor beta chain emerged from a study of blood T cell repertoires in COVID-19. On the study more broadly: The samples span acute and convalescent COVID-19 from the United States, Italy and Spain. The analysed material was cDNA or gDNA that came from T cells, B-cell-depleted T cells, or PBMCs.

Trimming pared 1 base from V and 0 bases from J, leaving 12 bases between. Germline loops: CDR1 SGHTA, CDR2 FQGNSA. This CDR3 has 17 residues. Libraries were prepared by immunoSEQ multiplex PCR; TCRdb keeps only in-frame clonotypes and omits some of them. Of about 130,000 clones listed, 70% to 85% are singletons. The sample comprised PBMCs or T cells enriched from blood (not recorded which). This TCR was sampled from a man aged 50 to 60 who had recovered from COVID-19. V is TRBV7-2 and J is TRBJ1-4, with a weak D call TRBD1 (6 bases). CDR3 DNA sequence: TGTGCCAGCAGCTTAGGCTACTCAGGGGCAACTAATGAAAAACTGTTTTTT. It codes for CASSLGYSGATNEKLFF. Complete variable domain (other parts from reference TRBV7-2 and TRBJ1-4): GAGVSQSPSNKVTEKGKDVELRCDPISGHTALYWYRQSLGQGLEFLIYFQGNSAPDKSGLPSDRFSAERTGGSVSTLTIQRTQQEDSAVYLCASSLGYSGATNEKLFFGSGTQLSVL.